This entry lists 29 T cell receptor beta chains sequenced from one sample in a study of Ad26.COV2.S vaccination and SARS-CoV-2 variants. Using immunoSEQ multiplex PCR, the repertoire was profiled, and TCRdb retains in-frame clones only, with some absent. The data contain more than 150,000 clones, around 85% of them singletons. The sequenced sample was peripheral blood, obtained after recovery from COVID-19. These receptors came from a human donor who had recovered from COVID-19.

The chain uses TRBV18 and TRBJ1-2, with D maybe TRBD1 (5 bases). This CDR3 region has 16 residues. Trimming left V 2 bases short and J 0 bases short, with 13 bases between. Germline V gene lookup returns CDR1 KGHSH and CDR2 LQKENI. CDR3 DNA: TGTGCCAGCTCACCAGGCTCAGGGCCACCTAACTATGGCTACACCTTC. Residues: CASSPGSGPPNYGYTF. Full variable domain (missing parts from reference TRBV18 and TRBJ1-2): NAGVMQNPRHLVRRRGQEARLRCSPMKGHSHVYWYRQLPEEGLKFMVYLQKENIIDESGMPKERFSAEFPKEGPSILRIQQVVRGDSAAYFCASSPGSGPPNYGYTFGSGTRLTVV.

Only a few counts were recorded for this clone. The chain is built from TRBV10-3 and TRBJ2-2; a weak D match, TRBD1 (5 bases). Germline CDR1 is ENHRY and CDR2 is SYGVKD. Deletions cut 5 bases from V and 2 bases from J, with 6 bases between. The CDR3 is 13 residues long. The CDR3 DNA reads as TGTGCCATCAGTAGGGGTAACACCGGGGAGCTGTTTTTT. It codes for CAISRGNTGELFF.

This chain connects TRBV27 to TRBJ1-1; D might be TRBD1 (5 bases). Germline CDR1 reads MNHEY; CDR2 reads SMNVEV (reference sequence). The V end was cut by 5 bases, the J end by 4 bases, with 11 bases between. The CDR3 length is 13 residues. DNA of the CDR3: TGTGCCAGCAGTCCCCAGGGAGGCACTGAAGCTTTCTTT. It yields the protein CASSPQGGTEAFF.

The gene calls are TRBV25-1 and TRBJ1-6; TRBD1 aligns across 7 bases. CDR1 and CDR2 from the germline V gene are MGHDK and SYGVNS. CDR3 size: 15 residues. V lost 1 base to trimming and J lost 7 bases; unmatched junction nucleotides: 4. The DNA of the CDR3 is TGTGCCAGCAGTGAATTCGACAGGGACAATTCACCCCTCCACTTT. This translates into CASSEFDRDNSPLHF.

The chain combines TRBV19 with TRBJ1-6; D gene uncertain. V was shortened by 5 bases and J by 4 bases, with 15 bases between the two germline ends. Germline CDR1 reads LNHDA; CDR2 reads SQIVND (reference sequence). The CDR3 has 16 residues. The CDR3 DNA sequence: TGTGCCAGTAGTCCTCGGCCATCGCGTTATAATTCACCCCTCCACTTT. Its translation is CASSPRPSRYNSPLHF.

In DNA form, the CDR3 reads TGCGCCAGCAGCCAAGATTCTGGCAGGGGGAAGATGAACACTGAAGCTTTCTTT. It is translated as CASSQDSGRGKMNTEAFF. The V and J genes are TRBV4-1 and TRBJ1-1, with 7 bases lining up with TRBD1. The CDR3 covers 18 residues. With 0 bases clipped from V and 0 bases from J, the junction kept 10 bases outside the gene matches. Germline assignment: CDR1 MGHRA and CDR2 YSYEKL.

This clone occurred a few times. The V call is TRBV9, the J call TRBJ1-5; 7 bases agree with TRBD1. Germline CDR1 SGDLS, CDR2 YYNGEE. The CDR3 totals 14 residues. V shed 4 bases and J 6 bases; nucleotides not matched to a gene: 7. Written as DNA, the CDR3 is TGTGCCAGCAGCAAAGAGGGGGCTGCTCAGCCCCAGCATTTT. Translated: CASSKEGAAQPQHF.

CDR3 residues: CASSSGTGRGEKLFF. CDR3 coding DNA: TGTGCCAGCAGTTCCGGGACAGGGAGGGGAGAAAAACTGTTTTTT. The V call is TRBV11-2, the J call TRBJ1-4; 9 bases are shared with TRBD1. V shed 6 bases and J 8 bases; nucleotides not matched to a gene: 10. This CDR3 contains 15 residues. Per the germline V gene, CDR1 is SGHAT and CDR2 is FQNNGV. The complete variable domain, with remaining parts taken from reference TRBV11-2 and TRBJ1-4, reads EAGVAQSPRYKIIEKRQSVAFWCNPISGHATLYWYQQILGQGPKLLIQFQNNGVVDDSQLPKDRFSAERLKGVDSTLKIQPAKLEDSAVYLCASSSGTGRGEKLFFGSGTQLSVL.

The rearrangement joins TRBV15 to TRBJ2-5; TRBD1 aligns across 7 bases. The CDR3 has 16 residues. V dropped 5 bases and J dropped 4; count of bases not matched to a gene: 13. CDR1 and CDR2 from the germline V gene are LNHNV and YYDKDF (reference sequence). The CDR3 DNA reads as TGTGCCACCAGCGCCAGGGCACAGGGGCCGGGAGAGACCCAGTACTTC. Translated, it gives CATSARAQGPGETQYF. Variable domain in full (rest from reference TRBV15 and TRBJ2-5): DAMVIQNPRYQVTQFGKPVTLSCSQTLNHNVMYWYQQKSSQAPKLLFHYYDKDFNNEADTPDNFQSRRPNTSFCFLDIRSPGLGDTAMYLCATSARAQGPGETQYFGPGTRLLVL.

The V call is TRBV7-9, the J call TRBJ2-7, with 8 bases identical to TRBD1. The CDR3 runs 14 residues. After removal of 1 base from V and 5 bases from J, the junction contained 4 bases not matched to a gene. Germline lookup yields CDR1 SEHNR and CDR2 FQNEAQ (reference sequence). The CDR3 sequence is CASSLDRGIHEQYF. CDR3 nucleotide sequence: TGTGCCAGCAGCTTAGACAGGGGGATTCACGAGCAGTACTTC.

V gene TRBV11-3 combines with J gene TRBJ1-1; D is ambiguous. Per germline, CDR1 SGHNT and CDR2 YENEEA. V lost 0 bases to trimming and J lost 1 base, with 6 bases between them. There are 14 residues in the CDR3. The CDR3 DNA reads as TGTGCCAGCAGCTTAGACGGGGAGAACACTGAAGCTTTCTTT. Amino acids: CASSLDGENTEAFF.

The CDR3 sequence is CASSAGAAGANVLTF. The CDR3 DNA reads TGTGCCAGCAGTGCTGGAGCCGCTGGGGCCAACGTCCTGACTTTC. The V gene is TRBV28, the J gene TRBJ2-6; D unclear. Germline V gives CDR1 MDHEN, CDR2 SYDVKM. Trimming removed 5 bases at V and 2 bases at J, with 10 bases between. The CDR3 loop spans 15 amino acids.

The chain has TRBV5-6 and TRBJ1-1; 7 nucleotides match TRBD1. After removal of 4 bases from V and 6 bases from J, the junction contained 0 bases not matched to a gene. CDR3 length: 11 amino acids. Germline V gene data show CDR1 as SGHDT and CDR2 as YYEEEE. The CDR3 here is CASSGTAEAFF. DNA for the CDR3: TGTGCCAGCAGCGGGACAGCTGAAGCTTTCTTT.

The chain joins TRBV7-2 to TRBJ1-5; D not resolved. This CDR3 comprises 12 residues. Trimming removed 5 bases from V and 6 bases from J, with 8 bases in between. Germline V lookup: CDR1 SGHTA, CDR2 FQGNSA. The CDR3 reads CASSIQSQPQHF. CDR3 bases: TGTGCCAGCAGCATACAGAGTCAGCCCCAGCATTTT.

The gene calls are TRBV19 and TRBJ2-6; D possibly corresponds to TRBD2 (5 bases). CDR1 and CDR2 from the germline V gene are LNHDA and SQIVND (reference sequence). The CDR3 spans 15 residues. Trimming took 1 base from V and 5 from J, leaving 9 bases between them. The chain's CDR3 is CASSIGGFRANVLTF. In DNA form, the CDR3 reads TGTGCCAGTAGTATAGGAGGGTTTAGGGCCAACGTCCTGACTTTC.

The chain couples TRBV11-2 to TRBJ2-7; 8 bases are shared with TRBD1. Germline lookup yields CDR1 SGHAT and CDR2 FQNNGV. Unmatched junction bases numbered 7, after V lost 4 bases and J lost 5 bases. CDR3 length equals 14 residues. As DNA, the CDR3 is TGTGCCAGCAGCTCTCTCGGACAGGGCCACGAGCAGTACTTC. Residues: CASSSLGQGHEQYF. The whole variable domain, remainder taken from reference TRBV11-2 and TRBJ2-7, is EAGVAQSPRYKIIEKRQSVAFWCNPISGHATLYWYQQILGQGPKLLIQFQNNGVVDDSQLPKDRFSAERLKGVDSTLKIQPAKLEDSAVYLCASSSLGQGHEQYFGPGTRLTVT.

V usage is TRBV27 and J usage is TRBJ1-1; no definite D call. The CDR3 spans 13 residues. Germline V CDR1 and CDR2: MNHEY, SMNVEV (reference sequence). The ends were cut back, 3 bases at V and 3 bases at J, with 8 bases in the middle. This CDR3 reads CASSFTFDTEAFF. CDR3 nucleotide sequence: TGTGCCAGCAGTTTTACGTTCGACACTGAAGCTTTCTTT.

The chain couples TRBV4-1 to TRBJ1-1, with D unresolved. Germline V CDR1 and CDR2: MGHRA, YSYEKL. The germline V and J ends were trimmed by 1 base and 2 bases, with 8 bases remaining between them. The CDR3 runs to 14 residues. CDR3 sequence reads: CASSQVVDNTEAFF. Written as DNA, the CDR3 is TGCGCCAGCAGCCAAGTGGTGGATAACACTGAAGCTTTCTTT.

V is TRBV30 and J is TRBJ1-6, with 9 bases fitting TRBD1. V was clipped by 5 bases and J by 7 bases; unmatched bases: 3. CDR3 length equals 13 residues. The germline CDR1 and CDR2 sequences are GTSNPN and SVGIG (reference sequence). CDR3 residues: CAWETGGNSPLHF. The CDR3 bases are TGTGCCTGGGAAACAGGGGGCAATTCACCCCTCCACTTT.

The chain combines TRBV28 with TRBJ1-4, with D possibly being TRBD1 (6 bases). Germline CDR1 and CDR2: MDHEN and SYDVKM. The CDR3 covers 15 residues. The germline V and J ends were trimmed by 2 bases and 8 bases, with 15 bases remaining between them. The CDR3 sequence: CASSLRGRGREKLFF. CDR3 in DNA: TGTGCCAGCAGTTTAAGGGGCAGGGGAAGGGAAAAACTGTTTTTT.

The rearrangement joins TRBV6-5 to TRBJ2-5; the D gene could be TRBD1 or TRBD2 (5 bases each). The CDR3 runs 15 residues. Germline V gene lookup returns CDR1 MNHEY and CDR2 SVGAGI. Trimming shortened V by 0 bases and J by 5 bases, and 13 bases separated the two germline ends. CDR3 nucleotide sequence: TGTGCCAGCAGTTACTCGGGACGGACGGGTGAGACCCAGTACTTC. Its protein product is CASSYSGRTGETQYF.

This clone has more than one count but fewer than ten. The gene calls are TRBV19 and TRBJ1-2; perhaps TRBD1 as D (6 bases). Germline V gives CDR1 LNHDA, CDR2 SQIVND (reference sequence). The CDR3 contains 16 residues. The V gene lost 4 bases and the J gene lost 5 bases, with 20 bases spanning the gap. The CDR3 nucleotides read TGTGCCAGTAGTACTCCATCAACGACAGGCTCGTATGGCTACACCTTC. It codes for CASSTPSTTGSYGYTF.

The chain employs TRBV9 and TRBJ2-5; 7 nucleotides line up with TRBD1. CDR1 and CDR2 from the germline V gene are SGDLS and YYNGEE. The CDR3 extends over 16 amino acids. J was trimmed by 2 bases and V by 4 bases; bases with no gene match: 11. CDR3 sequence (DNA): TGTGCCAGCAGCCCGGGACAGACATCTCGGCAAGAGACCCAGTACTTC. It encodes CASSPGQTSRQETQYF.

This clone has a single count. The CDR3, as DNA: TGTGCCAGCAGTGAATTGGGCTACGAGCAGTACTTC. Protein sequence: CASSELGYEQYF. The genes are TRBV25-1 and TRBJ2-7; D is unclear. The germline gives CDR1 MGHDK, CDR2 SYGVNS. There are 12 residues in the CDR3. V was cut by 1 base and J by 3 bases, with 4 bases left in between.

The V call is TRBV14, the J call TRBJ1-3; 9 nucleotides agree with TRBD1. CDR1 and CDR2 from the germline V gene are SGHDN and FVKESK. The CDR3 is made up of 16 amino acids. After removal of 3 bases from V and 2 bases from J, the junction contained 5 bases not matched to a gene. The CDR3 coding sequence is TGTGCCAGCAGCCAGATCCGGGACAGGGCTGGAAACACCATATATTTT. It yields the protein CASSQIRDRAGNTIYF.

This clone was seen just once. The chain is built from TRBV11-3 and TRBJ2-7; no clear D gene. The germline V gene encodes CDR1 SGHNT and CDR2 YENEEA. The germline V and J ends were trimmed by 3 bases and 2 bases, with 11 bases remaining between them. There are 14 residues in the CDR3. The CDR3 loop is CASSFGHTPYEQYF. CDR3 DNA: TGTGCCAGCAGCTTCGGCCATACCCCCTACGAGCAGTACTTC.

The chain carries TRBV2 and TRBJ1-1; 7 positions match TRBD1. This CDR3 is built from 16 residues. Germline assignment: CDR1 SNHLY and CDR2 FYNNEI. V trimming: 6 bases; J trimming: 8 bases; junction bases outside the gene matches: 18. The CDR3 sequence: CASSKDRLLVVQEAFF. CDR3 nucleotides: TGTGCCAGCAGCAAGGACAGGCTTTTGGTCGTTCAAGAAGCTTTCTTT.

The rearrangement joins TRBV3-1 (or the pseudogene TRBV3-2) to TRBJ1-3, with no clear D. V lost 0 bases and J lost 1, with 4 bases in between. CDR1 and CDR2 from the germline V gene are LGHDT and YNNKEL (reference sequence). The CDR3 covers 14 residues. The CDR3 DNA follows: TGTGCCAGCAGCCAAGATGGTTCTGGAAACACCATATATTTT. The encoded protein is CASSQDGSGNTIYF.

CDR3 in amino acids: CASSLSIQGREKLFF. The CDR3 DNA sequence: TGTGCCAGCAGTTTAAGTATCCAGGGGCGCGAAAAACTGTTTTTT. The V call is TRBV27, the J call TRBJ1-4; perhaps TRBD1 as D (6 bases). Per germline, CDR1 MNHEY and CDR2 SMNVEV (reference sequence). This CDR3 has 15 residues. V lost 2 bases and J 8 bases, leaving 15 bases between the germline ends.